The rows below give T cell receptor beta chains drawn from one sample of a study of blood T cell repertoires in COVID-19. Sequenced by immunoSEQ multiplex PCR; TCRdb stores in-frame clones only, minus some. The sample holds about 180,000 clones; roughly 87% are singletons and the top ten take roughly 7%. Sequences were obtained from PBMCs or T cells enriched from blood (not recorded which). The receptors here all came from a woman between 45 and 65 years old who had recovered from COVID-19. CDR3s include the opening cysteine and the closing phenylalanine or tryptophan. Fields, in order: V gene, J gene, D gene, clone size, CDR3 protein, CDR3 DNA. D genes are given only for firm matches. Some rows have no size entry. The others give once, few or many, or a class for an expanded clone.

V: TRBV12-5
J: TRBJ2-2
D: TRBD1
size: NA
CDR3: CASGLVRRGLLTGGSTGELFF
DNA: TGTGCTAGTGGTTTGGTACGGAGGGGGCTCCTGACAGGGGGCAGCACCGGGGAGCTGTTTTTT

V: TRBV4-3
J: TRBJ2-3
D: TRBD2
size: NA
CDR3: CASSQVIAGPTDTQYF
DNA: TGCGCCAGCAGCCAAGTGATAGCGGGACCCACAGATACGCAGTATTTT

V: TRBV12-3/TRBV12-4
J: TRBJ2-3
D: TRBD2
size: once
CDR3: CASSLREGDTQYF
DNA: TGTGCCAGCAGTTTACGGGAGGGGGATACGCAGTATTTT

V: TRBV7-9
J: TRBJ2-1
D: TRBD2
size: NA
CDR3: CASSQGTRGSPFF
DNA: TGTGCCAGCAGCCAAGGGACTAGGGGCTCCCCGTTCTTC

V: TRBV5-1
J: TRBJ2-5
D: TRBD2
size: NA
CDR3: CASSFVGLAGGQQETQYF
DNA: TGCGCCAGCAGCTTCGTGGGACTAGCGGGAGGGCAGCAAGAGACCCAGTACTTC

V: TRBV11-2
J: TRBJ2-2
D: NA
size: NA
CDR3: CASSPVGSTVRNTGELFF
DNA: TGTGCCAGCAGCCCGGTGGGCAGTACGGTTCGGAACACCGGGGAGCTGTTTTTT

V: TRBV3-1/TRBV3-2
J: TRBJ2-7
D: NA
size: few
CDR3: CASSQQRSQGDEQYF
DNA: TGTGCCAGCAGCCAACAGAGGTCCCAGGGCGACGAGCAGTACTTC

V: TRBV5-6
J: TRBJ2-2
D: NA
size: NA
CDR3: CASSLKGADGELFF
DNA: TGTGCCAGCAGCTTGAAGGGAGCGGACGGGGAGCTGTTTTTT

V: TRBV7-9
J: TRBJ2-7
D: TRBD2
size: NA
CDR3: CASSYGTSEQYF
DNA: TGTGCCAGCAGCTACGGGACTAGCGAGCAGTACTTC

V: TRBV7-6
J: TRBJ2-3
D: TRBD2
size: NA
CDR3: CASRNLAGGLSTDTQYF
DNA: TGTGCCAGCAGGAACCTAGCGGGAGGCTTGAGCACAGATACGCAGTATTTT

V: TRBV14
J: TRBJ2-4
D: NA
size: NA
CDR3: CASSQAGLAKNIQYF
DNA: TGTGCCAGCAGCCAGGCGGGTCTAGCCAAAAACATTCAGTACTTC

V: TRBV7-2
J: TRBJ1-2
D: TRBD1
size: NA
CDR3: CASSFPATGFYGYTF
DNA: TGTGCCAGCAGCTTTCCGGCGACAGGGTTCTATGGCTACACCTTC

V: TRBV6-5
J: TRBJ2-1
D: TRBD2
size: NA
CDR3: CASNSGSLNEQFF
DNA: TGTGCCAGCAATAGCGGGAGCCTGAATGAGCAGTTCTTC

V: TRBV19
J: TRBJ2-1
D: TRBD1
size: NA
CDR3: CASSDESVGTVSWSSYNEQFF
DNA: TGTGCCAGTAGCGATGAATCCGTAGGGACAGTAAGTTGGAGCTCCTACAATGAGCAGTTCTTC

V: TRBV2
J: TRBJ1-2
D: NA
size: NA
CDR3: CASSDPGSNYGYTF
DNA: TGTGCCAGCAGTGACCCAGGATCTAACTATGGCTACACCTTC

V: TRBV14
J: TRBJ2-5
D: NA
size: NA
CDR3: CASSRKLGHQETQYF
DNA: TGTGCCAGCAGCCGCAAACTAGGCCACCAAGAGACCCAGTACTTC

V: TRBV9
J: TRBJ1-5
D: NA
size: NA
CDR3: CASSYRENQPQHF
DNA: TGTGCCAGTAGCTACAGGGAGAATCAGCCCCAGCATTTT

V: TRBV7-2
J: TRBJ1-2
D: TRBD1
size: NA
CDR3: CASSLAGQGEYGYTF
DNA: TGTGCCAGCAGCTTAGCGGGGCAGGGGGAATATGGCTACACCTTC

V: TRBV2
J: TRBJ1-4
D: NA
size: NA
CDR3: CASHKTGTNEKLFF
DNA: TGTGCCAGCCATAAAACAGGGACAAATGAAAAACTGTTTTTT

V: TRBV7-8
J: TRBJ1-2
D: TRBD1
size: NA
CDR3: CASSSGQFLGYTF
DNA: TGTGCCAGCAGCTCGGGACAGTTCCTAGGCTACACCTTC

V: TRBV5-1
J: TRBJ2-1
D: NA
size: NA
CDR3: CASSFSAYNEQFF
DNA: TGCGCCAGCAGCTTCAGCGCCTACAATGAGCAGTTCTTC

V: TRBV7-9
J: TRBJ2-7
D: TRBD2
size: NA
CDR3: CASSSLAGGREQYF
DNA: TGTGCCAGCAGCTCTTTGGCGGGAGGTCGGGAGCAGTACTTC

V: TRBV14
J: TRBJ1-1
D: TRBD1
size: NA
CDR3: CASSQAGTGGRNTEAFF
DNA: TGTGCCAGCAGCCAAGCCGGGACAGGGGGGAGAAACACTGAAGCTTTCTTT

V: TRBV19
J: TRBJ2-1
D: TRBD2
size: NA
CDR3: CASSLRTSGTYNEQFF
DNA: TGTGCCAGTAGTCTGCGGACTAGCGGAACCTACAATGAGCAGTTCTTC

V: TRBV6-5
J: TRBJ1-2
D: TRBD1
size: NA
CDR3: CASRDRGHNYGYTF
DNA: TGTGCCAGCAGGGACAGGGGACATAACTATGGCTACACCTTC

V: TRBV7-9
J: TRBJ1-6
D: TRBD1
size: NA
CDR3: CASSTLTGAVMDSPLHF
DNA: TGTGCCAGCAGCACCCTGACAGGGGCGGTAATGGATTCACCCCTCCACTTT

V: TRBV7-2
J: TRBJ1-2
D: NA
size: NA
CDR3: CASSGWASRGYTF
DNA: TGTGCCAGCAGCGGTTGGGCCTCGCGTGGCTACACCTTC

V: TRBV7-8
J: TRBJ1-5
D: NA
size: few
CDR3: CASSPVGQLSNQPQHF
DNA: TGTGCCAGCAGCCCGGTCGGACAGCTGAGCAATCAGCCCCAGCATTTT

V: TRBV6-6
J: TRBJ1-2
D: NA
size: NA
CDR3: CASSYLQNAYNYGYTF
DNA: TGTGCCAGCAGTTATCTACAGAACGCTTATAACTATGGCTACACCTTC

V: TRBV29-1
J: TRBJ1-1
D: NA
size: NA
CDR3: CSVEFKRQQGGGAFF
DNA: TGCAGCGTTGAATTCAAGAGGCAACAGGGTGGCGGAGCTTTCTTT

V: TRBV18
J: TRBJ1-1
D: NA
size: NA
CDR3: CASSRQPENTEAFF
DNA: TGTGCCAGCTCCCGCCAACCAGAGAACACTGAAGCTTTCTTT

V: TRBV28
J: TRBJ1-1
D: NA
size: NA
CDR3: CASEQGTRNTEAFF
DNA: TGTGCCAGCGAACAGGGTACGAGGAACACTGAAGCTTTCTTT

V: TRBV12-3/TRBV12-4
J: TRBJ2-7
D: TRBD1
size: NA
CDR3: CASSWTGSYEQYF
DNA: TGTGCCAGCAGTTGGACAGGGAGTTACGAGCAGTACTTC

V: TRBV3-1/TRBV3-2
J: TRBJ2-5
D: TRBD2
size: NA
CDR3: CASSQRTSGSRETQYF
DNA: TGTGCCAGCAGCCAGAGGACTAGCGGGAGCAGGGAGACCCAGTACTTC

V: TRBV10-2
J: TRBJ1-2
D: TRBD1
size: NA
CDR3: CASSEGTGGNYGYTF
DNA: TGCGCCAGCAGTGAGGGGACAGGGGGTAACTATGGCTACACCTTC